This paragraph reports one T cell receptor (beta chain). Its matching antigen is unknown. This sample stems from a study of T cell responses to AZD1222 COVID-19 vaccine. The study, taken as a whole, reports: Nearly half of unique spike-specific TCRs reportedly avoided B.1.351 and B.1.1.7 mutated regions.

Profiling relied on immunoSEQ multiplex PCR, and the TCRdb table lists in-frame clones only, not all of them. The sample carries fewer than 150,000 clones, approximately 94% recorded once. The germline CDR1 and CDR2 sequences are SNHLY and FYNNEI. V lost 4 bases to trimming and J lost 0 bases, with 7 bases between them. This CDR3 comprises 14 residues. The sequences come from peripheral blood, collected 28 days after the second AZD1222 dose. This rearrangement joins TRBV2 to TRBJ1-5; D is unresolved. The sequence was collected from an adult who received the AZD1222 COVID-19 vaccine. DNA for the CDR3: TGTGCCAGCAGTGTTGGGGTTAGCAATCAGCCCCAGCATTTT. This sequence encodes CASSVGVSNQPQHF.